Listed below are T cell receptor beta chains from one sample, sequenced in a study of fetal regulatory T cell absence and autoimmunity. Only in-frame clones appear in the TCRdb table, and some are missing; sequencing was by immunoSEQ multiplex PCR. The table shows some 50,000 clones, with roughly 80% occurring only once. Sequencing was done on a sample of cord blood. The source is a newborn boy with IPEX syndrome. CDR3s include the opening cysteine and the closing phenylalanine or tryptophan. The order of the fields is CDR3 protein, clone size, CDR3 length, V gene. Clone size is shown for a subset of rows, as once, few, many or a class of expanded clone.

CDR3: CASSLSGTLNTEAFF
size: NA
length: 15
V: TRBV7-9

CDR3: CASSEGGGGQPQHF
size: few
length: 14
V: TRBV2

CDR3: CASSLPGGHQETQYF
size: NA
length: 15
V: TRBV7-9

CDR3: CASSLDRGVFYSGANVLTF
size: NA
length: 19
V: TRBV5-4

CDR3: CASSLTGEQYF
size: once
length: 11
V: TRBV5-6

CDR3: CASSLTPLRAYSNQPQHF
size: once
length: 18
V: TRBV5-8

CDR3: CASSLSPGVHNEQFF
size: NA
length: 15
V: TRBV7-7

CDR3: CASSQAAGGPREQYF
size: NA
length: 15
V: TRBV4-3

CDR3: CASSFRRGSYEQYF
size: NA
length: 14
V: TRBV11-2

CDR3: CASSAIPPGLAGGRYEQYF
size: NA
length: 19
V: TRBV9

CDR3: CASTRTEGRYYGYTF
size: NA
length: 15
V: TRBV2

CDR3: CASSSYRGYEQYF
size: NA
length: 13
V: TRBV7-6

CDR3: CACTTPMNTEAFF
size: NA
length: 13
V: TRBV30

CDR3: CASSLEGSSGNTIYF
size: NA
length: 15
V: TRBV11-3

CDR3: CASSQVPDRGESPLHF
size: NA
length: 16
V: TRBV4-3

CDR3: CASSASHSYEQYF
size: NA
length: 13
V: TRBV19

CDR3: CASSVFVVGEAFF
size: NA
length: 13
V: TRBV9

CDR3: CAWSASRTAAKNIQYF
size: NA
length: 16
V: TRBV30

CDR3: CASSLGGAGETQYF
size: NA
length: 14
V: TRBV13

CDR3: CASSLPLAGVRETQYF
size: NA
length: 16
V: TRBV5-1

CDR3: CASSGTSGPSYEQYF
size: NA
length: 15
V: TRBV5-1

CDR3: CASSSRLATLNTEAFF
size: NA
length: 16
V: TRBV7-8

CDR3: CASTSTQFQETQYF
size: NA
length: 14
V: TRBV5-1

CDR3: CASSRDTNYGYTF
size: NA
length: 13
V: TRBV5-6

CDR3: CASSGQGAETQYF
size: NA
length: 13
V: TRBV27

CDR3: CASSNRGSRYEQYF
size: NA
length: 14
V: TRBV19

CDR3: CASSQFTRQNTEAFF
size: NA
length: 15
V: TRBV5-1

CDR3: CATSSGRTSGVDNEQFF
size: NA
length: 17
V: TRBV15

CDR3: CASSLTSGPITGYEQYF
size: few
length: 17
V: TRBV5-6

CDR3: CASGQRAPFEQYF
size: NA
length: 13
V: TRBV11-2

CDR3: CAISETGGYSGNTIYF
size: NA
length: 16
V: TRBV10-3

CDR3: CASSDQRGEYEQYF
size: NA
length: 14
V: TRBV25-1

CDR3: CAIRSRGGSYGYTF
size: NA
length: 14
V: TRBV10-3

CDR3: CASSALAGARYEQYF
size: NA
length: 15
V: TRBV5-1

CDR3: CASSQDSGGGAYEQYF
size: NA
length: 16
V: TRBV4-2

CDR3: CSVEGLAGSSSYNEQFF
size: NA
length: 17
V: TRBV29-1

CDR3: CAISADRGRSGELFF
size: NA
length: 15
V: TRBV10-3

CDR3: CASSLEPAGTAGELFF
size: NA
length: 16
V: TRBV5-1

CDR3: CASSRQGGVYGYTF
size: NA
length: 14
V: TRBV28

CDR3: CASSLTNYGYTF
size: NA
length: 12
V: TRBV6-1

CDR3: CASTMGRWGLYEQYF
size: NA
length: 15
V: TRBV12-5

CDR3: CASSQQGKNIQYF
size: NA
length: 13
V: TRBV7-2

CDR3: CASSVLGALEKLFF
size: once
length: 14
V: TRBV6-1

CDR3: CASSHSGETQYF
size: NA
length: 12
V: TRBV5-4

CDR3: CASSLRGQGAKGYTF
size: NA
length: 15
V: TRBV27

CDR3: CASSPPGLARPDTQYF
size: NA
length: 16
V: TRBV19

CDR3: CASSPGDFPSGEQYF
size: few
length: 15
V: TRBV4-1

CDR3: CASRRTGGDEQYF
size: few
length: 13
V: TRBV2

CDR3: CASSLGPNVLTF
size: NA
length: 12
V: TRBV19

CDR3: CASSLGQGTAGPQHF
size: NA
length: 15
V: TRBV7-9

CDR3: CASSYSSRGYPHF
size: NA
length: 13
V: TRBV6-5

CDR3: CASSQVGNTEAFF
size: NA
length: 13
V: TRBV4-3